The 6 T cell receptor beta chains presented below share a single source sample, sequenced in a study of blood T cell repertoires in COVID-19. The repertoire was sequenced with immunoSEQ multiplex PCR; TCRdb's copy has only in-frame clones and lacks some. The sample records some 150,000 clones, about nine tenths being singletons. The source material was PBMCs or T cells enriched from blood (not recorded which). The receptors were sampled from a man in his forties or fifties who had recovered from COVID-19.

CDR3 DNA: TGTGCCAGCAGCTTCGACGGACAGGGCACAGATACGCAGTATTTT. The encoded protein is CASSFDGQGTDTQYF. The rearrangement joins TRBV11-3 to TRBJ2-3; 7 bases are shared with TRBD1. The V and J ends lost 3 bases and 1 base, in that order; junction bases with no gene match: 4. Per germline, CDR1 SGHNT and CDR2 YENEEA. The CDR3 covers 15 residues.

The rearrangement joins TRBV19 to TRBJ1-5; D not certain. Between the trimmed V and J ends, which lost 3 bases and 6 bases, there was a span of 12 bases. CDR3 length: 14 amino acids. Germline CDR1 is LNHDA and CDR2 is SQIVND (reference sequence). CDR3 sequence (DNA): TGTGCCAGTAGTATTGACATCTTCACTCAGCCCCAGCATTTT. This encodes CASSIDIFTQPQHF. Variable domain in full (rest from reference TRBV19 and TRBJ1-5): DGGITQSPKYLFRKEGQNVTLSCEQNLNHDAMYWYRQDPGQGLRLIYYSQIVNDFQKGDIAEGYSVSREKKESFPLTVTSAQKNPTAFYLCASSIDIFTQPQHFGDGTRLSIL.

The gene calls are TRBV7-2 and TRBJ1-4; a weak D match, TRBD1 (5 bases). Trimming stripped 5 bases from V and 4 bases from J, with 11 bases between. This CDR3 comprises 14 residues. Germline-derived CDR1 and CDR2 are SGHTA and FQGNSA. The chain's CDR3 is CASSLTENNEKLFF. In DNA form, the CDR3 reads TGTGCCAGCAGCCTGACAGAGAATAATGAAAAACTGTTTTTT.

The J gene is TRBJ2-7, the V gene TRBV23-1; no firm D call. TRBV23-1 is identified as an open reading frame with a role that is uncertain. V lost 6 bases and J lost 4, with 19 bases in between. This CDR3 comprises 15 residues. The CDR3 loop reads CASSLEQWPGYEQYV. As DNA, the CDR3 is TGCGCCAGCAGCCTTGAACAGTGGCCAGGTTACGAGCAGTACGTC.

This chain uses TRBV2 with TRBJ2-3; TRBD2 matches 9 bases. V gave up 1 base and J gave up 6 bases; unmatched junction bases: 8. This CDR3 spans 16 amino acids. CDR1 and CDR2 (germline): SNHLY, FYNNEI. In DNA form, the CDR3 reads TGTGCCAGCAGTGAAGAGCGGGGGGCCCTGGCTGATACGCAGTATTTT. The encoded protein is CASSEERGALADTQYF.

The chain uses TRBV6-2 or TRBV6-3 and TRBJ1-2; D might be TRBD1 (5 bases). V was clipped by 3 bases and J by 8 bases, with 16 bases between them. Germline values: CDR1 MNHEY, CDR2 SVGEGT. The CDR3 runs to 14 residues. The CDR3: CASSYWRGSEGYTF. In DNA, the CDR3 is TGTGCCAGCAGTTATTGGAGGGGATCGGAGGGCTACACCTTC.